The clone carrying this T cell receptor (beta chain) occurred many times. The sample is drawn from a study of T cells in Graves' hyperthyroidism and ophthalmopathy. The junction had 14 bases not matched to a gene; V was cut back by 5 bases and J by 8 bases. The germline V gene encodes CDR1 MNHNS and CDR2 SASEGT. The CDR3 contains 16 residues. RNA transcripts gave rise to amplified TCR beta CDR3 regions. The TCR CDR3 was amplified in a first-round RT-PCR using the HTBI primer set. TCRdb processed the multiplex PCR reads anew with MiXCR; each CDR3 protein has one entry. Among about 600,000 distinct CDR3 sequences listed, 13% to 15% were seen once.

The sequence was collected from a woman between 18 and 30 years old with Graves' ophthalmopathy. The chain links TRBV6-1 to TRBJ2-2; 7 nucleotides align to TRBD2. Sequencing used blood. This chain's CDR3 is CASSYGVREIGGELFF. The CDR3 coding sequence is TGTGCCAGCAGTTACGGAGTGCGGGAGATTGGAGGGGAGCTGTTTTTT.